This TCR beta chain was identified in a study of blood T cells in healthy people across ages. The CDR3 covers 15 residues. CDR1 and CDR2 from the germline V gene are SGHTA and FQGNSA. Trimming removed 6 bases from V and 3 bases from J; junction bases left unmatched: 8. Ten milliliters of peripheral blood were drawn from each donor into EDTA-treated tubes. As regards this clonotype: Its antigen is as yet unknown.

Findings and limits, study-wide: Any conclusive comparison of naive versus antigen-experienced cells was prevented by using unsorted PBMCs. Diversity was estimated from one million T cells, and these estimates were considered underestimates. Older age went with lower TCR beta diversity per million T cells, in a roughly linear way.

A J-beta primer mix and a sample-barcoded 5' primer were used in a second PCR of roughly 7 to 12 cycles. TCRdb used MiXCR to reprocess the 5' RACE reads, holding one entry per CDR3 protein. The table lists about 1.8 million distinct CDR3 sequences, just under 50% of them singletons. The sequence derives from a woman aged 35 to 49 in good health. Sequenced material: blood. V and J are TRBV7-2 and TRBJ1-1; the match to TRBD1 covers 9 bases. CDR3 protein: CASRSQGALDTEAFF. CDR3 sequence (DNA): TGTGCCAGCAGATCACAGGGGGCGCTTGACACTGAAGCTTTCTTT.